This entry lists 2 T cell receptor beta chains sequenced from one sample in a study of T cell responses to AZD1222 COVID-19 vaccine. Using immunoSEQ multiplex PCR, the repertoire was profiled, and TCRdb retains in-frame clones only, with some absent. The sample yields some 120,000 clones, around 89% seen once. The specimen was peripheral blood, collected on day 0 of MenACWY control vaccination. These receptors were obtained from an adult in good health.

The CDR3 loop is CATSDQGGNKLSYNEQFF. CDR3 nucleotides: TGTGCCACCAGTGATCAAGGCGGGAACAAGCTATCCTACAATGAGCAGTTCTTC. This rearrangement joins TRBV24-1 to TRBJ2-1; D is perhaps TRBD2 (6 bases). The CDR3 extends over 18 amino acids. Trimming cost V 3 bases and J 1 base, with 18 bases left between them. In germline, CDR1 is KGHDR, CDR2 SFDVKD.

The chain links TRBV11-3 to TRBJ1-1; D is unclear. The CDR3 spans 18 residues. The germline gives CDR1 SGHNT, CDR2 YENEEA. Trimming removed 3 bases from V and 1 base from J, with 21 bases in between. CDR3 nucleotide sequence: TGTGCCAGCAGCTTTTCCGTTTGGGGTTACAACTCGAACACTGAAGCTTTCTTT. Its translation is CASSFSVWGYNSNTEAFF.